The rows below give T cell receptor beta chains drawn from one sample of a study of cytomegalovirus exposure and HLA in healthy donors. Method: immunoSEQ multiplex PCR; TCRdb's copy keeps in-frame clones and lacks some. The sample consists of 120,000 or so clones, approximately 80% of them appearing once. The sequenced material came from PBMCs. All receptors come from a man aged 18 to 35 in good health and CMV-seronegative. Both conserved end residues are part of each CDR3. Fields, in order: CDR3 DNA, CDR3 protein, D gene, J gene, clone size, V gene. D genes are given only for firm matches. Clone sizes are given selectively: once, few, many, or a class where the clone is expanded.

DNA: TGTGCCAGTACTACCCGGACAGGGGGCTCTGAAGCTTTCTTT
CDR3: CASTTRTGGSEAFF
D: TRBD1
J: TRBJ1-1
size: NA
V: TRBV19

DNA: TGCAGCGTTGAACTTAGGGGATCCTACACCGGGGAGCTGTTTTTT
CDR3: CSVELRGSYTGELFF
D: NA
J: TRBJ2-2
size: NA
V: TRBV29-1

DNA: TGTGCCAGCAGCGTAGGGGGGCCTAAGGATACGCAGTATTTT
CDR3: CASSVGGPKDTQYF
D: NA
J: TRBJ2-3
size: NA
V: TRBV7-2

DNA: TGTGCCAGCAGCTCACCGGGACAGTACCTCGCAGATACGCAGTATTTT
CDR3: CASSSPGQYLADTQYF
D: TRBD1
J: TRBJ2-3
size: once
V: TRBV5-4

DNA: TGCGCCAGCACGGGGGGAGCGTCTGACTATGGCTACACCTTC
CDR3: CASTGGASDYGYTF
D: NA
J: TRBJ1-2
size: NA
V: TRBV5-1

DNA: TGTGCCAGCAGCCAAAGGAGCCTTAACACTGAAGCTTTCTTT
CDR3: CASSQRSLNTEAFF
D: NA
J: TRBJ1-1
size: once
V: TRBV9

DNA: TGTGCCAGCGCCGCGCGCAGGGGGCTCACCTACGAGCAGTACTTC
CDR3: CASAARRGLTYEQYF
D: TRBD1
J: TRBJ2-7
size: NA
V: TRBV7-8

DNA: TGTGCCACCAGCCAACTAGCGGGGGGTAGAGAGACCCAGTACTTC
CDR3: CATSQLAGGRETQYF
D: TRBD2
J: TRBJ2-5
size: NA
V: TRBV15

DNA: TGTGCCAGTAGTCGGACAGGGGGGTCCCCCTACGAGCAGTACTTC
CDR3: CASSRTGGSPYEQYF
D: TRBD1
J: TRBJ2-7
size: NA
V: TRBV19

DNA: TGTGCCAGCAGCGTCGGACAGGGGTACTATGGCTACACCTTC
CDR3: CASSVGQGYYGYTF
D: TRBD1
J: TRBJ1-2
size: NA
V: TRBV9

DNA: TGTGCCAGCAGTCCGACAGCAGGGGGAAACACTGAAGCTTTCTTT
CDR3: CASSPTAGGNTEAFF
D: TRBD1
J: TRBJ1-1
size: NA
V: TRBV2

DNA: TGTGCCAGCAGCCAAGAATTAGCGGGGGGGGCAGATACGCAGTATTTT
CDR3: CASSQELAGGADTQYF
D: TRBD2
J: TRBJ2-3
size: few
V: TRBV4-2

DNA: TGTGCCAGCAGTTACTCTGCCCCAGAGCCCCAGCATTTT
CDR3: CASSYSAPEPQHF
D: NA
J: TRBJ1-5
size: NA
V: TRBV6-5

DNA: TGTGCCAGCAGCTTAGGTGCAGGGGCGTCCACAGATACGCAGTATTTT
CDR3: CASSLGAGASTDTQYF
D: NA
J: TRBJ2-3
size: NA
V: TRBV7-3

DNA: TGTGCCAGTAGTAAGGGACAGGGGGCACCCACTGAAGCTTTCTTT
CDR3: CASSKGQGAPTEAFF
D: TRBD1
J: TRBJ1-1
size: NA
V: TRBV19

DNA: TGTGCCAGCCACCGGGGATTAGGCACTGAAGCTTTCTTT
CDR3: CASHRGLGTEAFF
D: NA
J: TRBJ1-1
size: NA
V: TRBV27

DNA: TGTGCCAGCAGTCCCGGGACTAGTAAACAAGAGACCCAGTACTTC
CDR3: CASSPGTSKQETQYF
D: TRBD2
J: TRBJ2-5
size: NA
V: TRBV2

DNA: TGTGCCAGCAGCTTGGGATCCGGGGGTAACTATGGCTACACCTTC
CDR3: CASSLGSGGNYGYTF
D: NA
J: TRBJ1-2
size: NA
V: TRBV5-4

DNA: TGTGCCAGCAGCTTTTATCCGGGGAGCCAGCCCCAGCATTTT
CDR3: CASSFYPGSQPQHF
D: NA
J: TRBJ1-5
size: NA
V: TRBV7-9

DNA: TGTGCCAGCAGTGGGGCAACATTGGGCTCACCCCTCCACTTT
CDR3: CASSGATLGSPLHF
D: NA
J: TRBJ1-6
size: NA
V: TRBV2

DNA: TGCGCCAGCAGCCCGGGACAGGGTAATGAAAAACTGTTTTTT
CDR3: CASSPGQGNEKLFF
D: TRBD1
J: TRBJ1-4
size: NA
V: TRBV5-1